This T cell receptor beta chain is from a study of cytomegalovirus exposure and HLA in healthy donors. Study-wide results and limits: Reportedly, a later analysis found an Asian-associated ancestry cluster had fewer N-insertions than the approximately 700-donor mean.

Use of 60 Vbeta and 13 Jbeta primers characterized the PCR. Libraries were prepared by immunoSEQ multiplex PCR; TCRdb keeps only in-frame clonotypes and omits some of them. In the table there are 100,000 to 150,000 clones, less than 80% of which are singletons. Note on this clone: Its target is not known.

The CDR3 is 16 residues long. Germline CDR1 reads SGDLS; CDR2 reads YYNGEE. After removal of 4 bases from V and 0 bases from J, the junction contained 9 bases not matched to a gene. The sequenced material came from PBMCs. This TCR came from a man aged 45-65 years in good health and CMV-seronegative. The chain couples TRBV9 to TRBJ1-2; 7 nucleotides align to TRBD1. CDR3 loop: CASSTDRLGANYGYTF. CDR3 coding DNA: TGTGCCAGCAGCACGGACAGGTTGGGAGCTAACTATGGCTACACCTTC.